This T cell receptor beta chain emerged from a study of T cells after posttransplantation cyclophosphamide. As to this clone: The antigen is not known.

The ends were cut back, 0 bases at V and 6 bases at J, with 8 bases in the middle. Germline assignment: CDR1 MNHNY and CDR2 SVGAGI (reference sequence). This CDR3 contains 13 residues. Cyclophosphamide on days +3 and +4 followed busulfan-fludarabine conditioning and a marrow graft. Assay used: immunoSEQ multiplex PCR; TCRdb lists only in-frame clones, some missing. The data contain 20,000 or so clones, 75% to 90% of them singletons. Study results and limitations: Later post-transplant blood repertoires were often dominated by donor CD8+ memory clones.

The starting material was PBMCs, obtained after allogeneic stem cell transplant with posttransplant cyclophosphamide. This TCR was recovered from a female patient aged 40-50 years who received an allogeneic stem cell transplant from a related donor, was CMV-positive, and had no GVHD. Some of the T cells might come from the graft donor. The chain combines TRBV6-6 with TRBJ1-1; D ambiguous. CDR3 sequence (DNA): TGTGCCAGCAGTTACTCGACAAGGCCTGAAGCTTTCTTT. This codes for CASSYSTRPEAFF.